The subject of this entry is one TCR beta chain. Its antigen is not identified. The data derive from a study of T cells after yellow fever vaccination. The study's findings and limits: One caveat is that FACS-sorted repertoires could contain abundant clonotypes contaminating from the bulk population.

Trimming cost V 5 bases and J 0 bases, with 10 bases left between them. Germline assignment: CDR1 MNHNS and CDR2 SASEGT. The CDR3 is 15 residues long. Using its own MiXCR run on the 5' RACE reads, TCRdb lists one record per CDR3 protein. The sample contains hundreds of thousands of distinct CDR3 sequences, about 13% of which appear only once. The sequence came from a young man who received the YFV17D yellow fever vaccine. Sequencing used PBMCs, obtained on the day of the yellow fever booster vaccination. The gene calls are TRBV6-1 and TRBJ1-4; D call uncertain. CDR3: CASSTREATNEKLFF. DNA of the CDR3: TGTGCCAGCAGTACGAGGGAGGCAACTAATGAAAAACTGTTTTTT.